The rows below give T cell receptor beta chains drawn from one sample of a study of T cells in Graves' hyperthyroidism and ophthalmopathy. Each CDR3 protein gets one entry after TCRdb re-called the multiplex PCR reads with MiXCR. The sample includes around 300,000 distinct CDR3 sequences, about an eighth of them seen just once. The sequenced sample consisted of blood. These TCRs come from a woman aged 25 to 45 with Graves' hyperthyroidism that later progressed to Graves' ophthalmopathy. Each CDR3 is given with its conserved first and last residue. The order of the fields is V gene, clone size, J gene, D gene, CDR3 DNA, CDR3 protein. A D gene is named only where the DNA matches it firmly. Size is omitted from some rows. Given values are once, few, many or a class for expanded clones.

TRBV20-1,many,TRBJ2-7,TRBD2,TGCAGTGCTCCAAAGCCCGCGGGAGGGTCCTACGAGCAGTACTTC,CSAPKPAGGSYEQYF
TRBV30,many,TRBJ2-3,TRBD1,TGTGCCTGCTCTAGTAGGGGGCCAGATACGCAGTATTTT,CACSSRGPDTQYF
TRBV28,many,TRBJ2-7,TRBD2,TGTGCCAGCAGTCCCAGGACTAGCGGGAGGGGCTGGCTCTACGAGCAGTACTTC,CASSPRTSGRGWLYEQYF
TRBV4-1,few,TRBJ1-6,NA,TGCGCCAGCAGCCCAGGACAAGGGTTGGGTAATTCACCCCTCCACTTT,CASSPGQGLGNSPLHF
TRBV27,many,TRBJ2-2,TRBD2,TGTGCCAGCACACCCGGGACTAGTGGCGGGGAGCTGTTTTTT,CASTPGTSGGELFF
TRBV10-3,many,TRBJ2-7,TRBD2,TGTGCCATCAGTAACGGGGGGGGAACCTACGAGCAGTACTTC,CAISNGGGTYEQYF
TRBV25-1,NA,TRBJ1-1,TRBD1,TGTGCCAGCAGTAAGGAAGGGACAGGGTTAACTGAAGCTTTCTTT,CASSKEGTGLTEAFF
TRBV7-3,many,TRBJ2-5,TRBD2,TGTGCCAGCAGCTCCACGGGACTAGGCGGGGAGACCCAGTACTTC,CASSSTGLGGETQYF
TRBV10-3,many,TRBJ1-5,NA,TGTGCCATCAGTGACAGCAATCAGCCCCAGCATTTT,CAISDSNQPQHF
TRBV7-9,NA,TRBJ2-5,TRBD2,TGTACCAGCAGCCCATATGGCGGGAGTGGGGGAGAGACCCAGTACTTC,CTSSPYGGSGGETQYF
TRBV9,NA,TRBJ2-7,TRBD2,TGTGCCAGCAGCCCTGGACTAGCGGGAGGGGAAGAGCAGTACTTC,CASSPGLAGGEEQYF
TRBV6-1,many,TRBJ2-2,NA,TGTGCCAGCAGTGCCCGCTCGTTCGACACCGGGGAGCTGTTTTTT,CASSARSFDTGELFF
TRBV19,few,TRBJ2-7,NA,TGTGCCAGTAGTGCCGAGAGACTAACCTCAAACAGGGAGGAGTACTTC,CASSAERLTSNREEYF
TRBV3-1,many,TRBJ2-7,NA,TGTGCCAGCAGCCAAGGACCCCCCGGACCCTACGAGCAGTACTTC,CASSQGPPGPYEQYF
TRBV28,NA,TRBJ2-7,NA,TGTGCCAGCAGTCCCAGGACAGAGACCTACGAGCAGTACTTC,CASSPRTETYEQYF
TRBV27,many,TRBJ2-7,NA,TGTGCCAGCAGTTTGGCCGGGATCTCGACTTTATACGAGCAGTACTTC,CASSLAGISTLYEQYF
TRBV7-9,many,TRBJ1-1,NA,TGTGCCAGCAGCTCGCTCACAGGAACTGAAGCTTTCTTT,CASSSLTGTEAFF